The present T cell receptor beta chain was sequenced within a study of blood T cells in healthy people across ages. Germline CDR1 MNHEY, CDR2 SVGAGI. The CDR3 is 16 amino acids. Trimming cost V 0 bases and J 4 bases, with 12 bases left between them. A second about 7 to 12 cycle PCR used barcoded and J-beta primers. TCRdb re-analysed the 5' RACE reads in MiXCR, keeping a single row per CDR3 protein. The table shows 650,000 or so distinct CDR3 sequences, with 52% occurring only once. Points from the study as a whole: No one knew whether donors had CMV, which possibly confounded expanded clonotype changes. Aged donors had fewer naive CD4+ cells and lower diversity than long-lived donors. Age advanced and TCR beta diversity per million T cells fell, roughly linearly.

Worth noting for this clonotype: Antigen specificity is unknown.

It was approximately 10 milliliters of peripheral blood that were drawn from each donor. The V call is TRBV6-5, the J call TRBJ2-2; maybe TRBD1 (6 bases). Sequencing was performed on blood. The receptor's source is a woman aged 80 or over in good health. The CDR3 DNA sequence: TGTGCCAGCAGTTACTCAGGGCAGGGGAGCACCGGGGAGCTGTTTTTT. Its protein is CASSYSGQGSTGELFF.